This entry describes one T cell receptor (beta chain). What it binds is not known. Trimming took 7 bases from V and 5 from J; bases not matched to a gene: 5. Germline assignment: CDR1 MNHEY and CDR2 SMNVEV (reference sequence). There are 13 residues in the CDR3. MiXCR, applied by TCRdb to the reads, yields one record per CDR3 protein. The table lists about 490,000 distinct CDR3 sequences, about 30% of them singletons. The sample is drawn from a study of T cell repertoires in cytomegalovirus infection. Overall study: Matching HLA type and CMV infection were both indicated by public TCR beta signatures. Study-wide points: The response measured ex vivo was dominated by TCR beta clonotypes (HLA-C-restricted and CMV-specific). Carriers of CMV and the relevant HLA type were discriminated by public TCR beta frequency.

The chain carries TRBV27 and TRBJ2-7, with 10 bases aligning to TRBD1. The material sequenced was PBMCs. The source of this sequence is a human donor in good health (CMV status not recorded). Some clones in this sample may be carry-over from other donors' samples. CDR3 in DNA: TGTGCCAGCAAAAGACAGGGGGCCGACGAGCAGTACTTC. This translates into CASKRQGADEQYF.